Shown below are 8 T cell receptor beta chains from a single sample sequenced in a study of blood T cells in healthy people across ages. Through a sample-barcoded 5' primer and a J-beta primer mix, a second PCR was run for roughly 6 to 11 cycles. MiXCR, applied by TCRdb to the 5' RACE reads, yields one record per CDR3 protein. The sample lists 580,000 or so distinct CDR3 sequences; around half were seen once. Sequencing was carried out using blood. Source of these receptors: a man older than 75 in good health.

A few counts support this clonotype. The V and J genes are TRBV7-2 and TRBJ2-3, with 15 positions matching TRBD2. V lost 2 bases, J lost 2 bases, and 5 bases stayed unmatched. Germline V gene sequence: CDR1 SGHTA, CDR2 FQGNSA. The CDR3 consists of 18 residues. In nucleotides, the CDR3 is TGTGCCAGCAGCTTACCGGGACTAGCGGGGGGCCTCACAGATACGCAGTATTTT. The encoded protein is CASSLPGLAGGLTDTQYF.

This clonotype was seen a few times. The J gene is TRBJ1-5, the V gene TRBV6-6, with TRBD1 matching over 7 bases. V lost 11 bases, J lost 2 bases, and 12 bases stayed unmatched. The CDR3 is 15 amino acids. Germline CDR1 reads MNHNY; CDR2 reads SVGAGI (reference sequence). Written as DNA, the CDR3 is TGTGCCTCGGACGAACAGGGGTATGGCAATCAGCCCCAGCATTTT. It is translated as CASDEQGYGNQPQHF.

The gene calls are TRBV6-6 and TRBJ2-4; 11 nucleotides agree with TRBD2. With 5 bases clipped from V and 4 bases from J, the junction kept 7 bases outside the gene matches. CDR1 and CDR2 from the germline V gene are MNHNY and SVGAGI (reference sequence). The CDR3 loop spans 16 amino acids. The CDR3 region has the DNA TGTGCCAGCAGTCCACTAGCGGGGGCCTCTAAAAACATTCAGTACTTC. Translated: CASSPLAGASKNIQYF.

The gene calls are TRBV7-8 and TRBJ2-1; TRBD1 might be the D (6 bases). V shed 5 bases and J shed 9 bases, with 11 bases lying between them. The germline V gene has CDR1 SGHVS and CDR2 FQNEAQ. CDR3 length equals 12 residues. CDR3 protein: CASSQGQSEQFF. CDR3 in DNA: TGTGCCAGCAGCCAAGGACAGAGTGAGCAGTTCTTC.

This CDR3 reads CASSQDLPGGYEQYF. The CDR3 DNA reads TGTGCCAGCAGCCAAGATCTGCCAGGGGGGTACGAGCAGTACTTC. The rearrangement joins TRBV4-2 to TRBJ2-7, with TRBD1 as a possible D gene (7 bases). The V end was cut by 0 bases, the J end by 4 bases, with 13 bases between. CDR3 length: 15 amino acids. Germline assignment: CDR1 LGHNA and CDR2 YNFKEQ.

The rearrangement joins TRBV2 to TRBJ1-5; 7 bases agree with TRBD1. The length of the CDR3 is 13 residues. Germline trimming cut 3 bases from V and 5 bases from J; bases unmatched to any gene: 1. Per the germline V gene, CDR1 is SNHLY and CDR2 is FYNNEI. The CDR3 protein is CASSDQGDQPQHF. CDR3 in DNA: TGTGCCAGCAGTGATCAGGGGGATCAGCCCCAGCATTTT.

The CDR3 reads CASSPWGQPPNYGYTF. The CDR3 bases are TGTGCCAGCAGTCCTTGGGGACAGCCGCCTAACTATGGCTACACCTTC. The V and J genes are TRBV12-3 or TRBV12-4 and TRBJ1-2, with 7 positions matching TRBD1. This CDR3 is built from 16 residues. The J segment lost 0 bases and the V segment lost 5 bases, leaving 9 bases of the junction unmatched.

This clonotype was counted between two and nine times. The V gene is TRBV2, the J gene TRBJ2-3; D may match TRBD1 or TRBD2 (5 bases each). The V end was cut by 6 bases, the J end by 2 bases, with 12 bases between. Germline values: CDR1 SNHLY, CDR2 FYNNEI. The CDR3 has 14 residues. Here the CDR3 reads CASRPGRSTDTQYF. Written as DNA, the CDR3 is TGTGCCAGCAGACCGGGACGGTCCACAGATACGCAGTATTTT.